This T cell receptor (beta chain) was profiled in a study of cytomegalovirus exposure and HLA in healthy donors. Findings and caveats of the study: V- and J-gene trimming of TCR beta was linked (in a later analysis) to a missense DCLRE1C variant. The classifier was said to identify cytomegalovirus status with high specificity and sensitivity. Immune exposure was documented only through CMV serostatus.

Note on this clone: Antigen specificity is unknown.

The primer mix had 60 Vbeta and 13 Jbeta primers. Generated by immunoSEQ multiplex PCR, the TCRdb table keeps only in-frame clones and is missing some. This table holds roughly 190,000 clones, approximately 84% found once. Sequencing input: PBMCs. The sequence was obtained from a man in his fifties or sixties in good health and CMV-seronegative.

The CDR3 spells CASLRTGEAFF. CDR3 bases: TGTGCCAGCCTTAGGACGGGAGAAGCTTTCTTT. The chain uses TRBV19 and TRBJ1-1; D gene ambiguous. Germline V gives CDR1 LNHDA, CDR2 SQIVND (reference sequence). This CDR3 is built from 11 residues. With 9 bases removed from V and 8 bases from J, the gap between germline ends came to 13 bases.